A selection of T cell receptor beta chains follows, all from one sample in a study of neurological immune-mediated disorders. TCRdb re-called the 5' RACE reads with MiXCR, one entry per CDR3 protein. The table includes about 84,000 distinct CDR3 sequences, approximately 4.3% detected once. Sequencing was performed on PBMCs. These receptors all come from a woman in her fifties or sixties with multiple sclerosis. Each CDR3 is given with its conserved first and last residue. The D gene is left open where the match is weak. A row's size may be missing; if present it is once, few, many or a size class.

v_gene	d_gene	j_gene	abundance	CDR3nt	CDR3aa
TRBV14	NA	TRBJ1-1	many	TGTGCCAGCAGCCTAAACGCGGGTCTGAACACTGAAGCTTTCTTT	CASSLNAGLNTEAFF
TRBV7-9	NA	TRBJ1-1	many	TGTGCCAGCACCATGCCCACTCGGAACACTGAAGCTTTCTTT	CASTMPTRNTEAFF
TRBV5-1	NA	TRBJ2-1	many	TGCGCCAGCAGCTTGGACGGGGGACCCAACAATGAGCAGTTCTTC	CASSLDGGPNNEQFF
TRBV3-1	TRBD1	TRBJ1-2	many	TGTGCCAGCAGCGAGGGACAGGGGGCTCGTGGGTATGGCTACACCTTC	CASSEGQGARGYGYTF
TRBV7-8	NA	TRBJ1-3	many	TGTGCCAGCAGCTTCTTGGATGGAAACACCATATATTTT	CASSFLDGNTIYF
TRBV27	NA	TRBJ1-3	many	TGTGCCAGCAGTGTGGACTTTCCCGGAAACACCATATATTTT	CASSVDFPGNTIYF
TRBV20-1	NA	TRBJ1-5	many	TGCAGTGCTAGTTTACAGGGAATTCGCAATCAGCCCCAGCATTTT	CSASLQGIRNQPQHF
TRBV28	NA	TRBJ2-3	many	TGTGCCAGCAGTCTGGCATTTAGCACAGATACGCAGTATTTT	CASSLAFSTDTQYF
TRBV20-1	TRBD2	TRBJ2-1	many	TGCAGTGCTAGAGATCCCCTAGCGGGGGGGCATAGAAGCTCCTACAATGAGCAGTTCTTC	CSARDPLAGGHRSSYNEQFF
TRBV29-1	TRBD1	TRBJ1-1	many	TGCAGCGTTGGTTTGGGGGACAGGACTGAAGCTTTCTTT	CSVGLGDRTEAFF
TRBV5-1	TRBD2	TRBJ2-1	many	TGCGCCAGCAGCTTGTTGGCTAGCGGGGGATACAATGAGCAGTTCTTC	CASSLLASGGYNEQFF
TRBV6-5	NA	TRBJ1-2	many	TGTGCCAGCAGCCAACAGGGAGGCCACTATGGCTACACCTTC	CASSQQGGHYGYTF
TRBV12-3/TRBV12-4	NA	TRBJ2-3	many	TGTGCCAGCAGTTTCTACCGCTCGGGAGAGTATTTT	CASSFYRSGEYF
TRBV25-1	TRBD1	TRBJ1-6	NA	TGTGCCAGCAGTGGCGACAGGGCTTCACCCCTCCACTTT	CASSGDRASPLHF
TRBV28	NA	TRBJ2-7	many	TGTGCCAGCAGTTTGTGGCAGGATGGTCACGAGCAGTACTTC	CASSLWQDGHEQYF
TRBV3-1	TRBD1	TRBJ2-3	many	TGTGCCAGCAGCCAAAGGACAGGGGGCTACACAGATACGCAGTATTTT	CASSQRTGGYTDTQYF
TRBV6-2/TRBV6-3	NA	TRBJ2-1	many	TGTGCCAGCAGTTACTCCCGAGGGGGGTACAATGAGCAGTTCTTC	CASSYSRGGYNEQFF
TRBV20-1	NA	TRBJ2-3	many	TGCAGTGCTAGAGGGCCTCGGATGTTAGTAGATACGCAGTATTTT	CSARGPRMLVDTQYF
TRBV6-2/TRBV6-3	TRBD2	TRBJ2-2	few	TGTGCCAGCAGTTACTCCGAATTAGGACTAGCGGGGAGAATGGGCACCGGGGAGCTGTTTTTT	CASSYSELGLAGRMGTGELFF
TRBV20-1	TRBD2	TRBJ2-1	many	TGCAGTGCTAGGAACCTAGCGGCGGTCCGTGATGAGCAGTTCTTC	CSARNLAAVRDEQFF
TRBV10-3	NA	TRBJ2-4	many	TGTGCCATCAGTGGGGTGACGAACATTCAGTACTTC	CAISGVTNIQYF
TRBV5-1	NA	TRBJ2-7	many	TGCGCCAGCAGCTTGGGCCGGACTCGAGCCTACGAGCAGTACTTC	CASSLGRTRAYEQYF
TRBV7-9	NA	TRBJ2-6	medium-sized	TGTGCCAGCAGCTTAGACAGGGTTCCCTCTGGGGCCAACGTCCTGACTTTC	CASSLDRVPSGANVLTF
TRBV7-6	TRBD1	TRBJ2-3	many	TGTGCCAGCAGTTCGACAGGGCCTAGCACAGATACGCAGTATTTT	CASSSTGPSTDTQYF
TRBV4-2	NA	TRBJ1-3	many	TGTGCCAGCAGCTACTCTGGAAACACCATATATTTT	CASSYSGNTIYF
TRBV2	NA	TRBJ2-4	many	TGTGCCAGCAGTGCGGGTATCAACATTCAGTACTTC	CASSAGINIQYF
TRBV13	TRBD1	TRBJ2-7	many	TGTGCCAGCAGCAACCGGGACAGGGGTTTCTACGAGCAGTACTTC	CASSNRDRGFYEQYF
TRBV27	NA	TRBJ2-2	many	TGTGCCAGCACCCAAGTCGGTTTGACATTAACTTCGAACACCGGGGAGCTGTTTTTT	CASTQVGLTLTSNTGELFF
TRBV20-1	TRBD1	TRBJ1-5	many	TGCAGTGCTACCCTCGGACAGGGGATTCAGCCCCAGCATTTT	CSATLGQGIQPQHF
TRBV30	NA	TRBJ2-7	large	TGTGCCTGGAGTCGACCTCCCTCCCACGAGCAGTACTTC	CAWSRPPSHEQYF
TRBV9	NA	TRBJ2-7	many	TGTGCCAGCAGCGTAGCTGGGGATGGAACCTACGAGCAGTACTTC	CASSVAGDGTYEQYF
TRBV7-2	NA	TRBJ2-1	many	TGTGCCAGCAGCAATAGGCATGAGCAGTTCTTC	CASSNRHEQFF
TRBV6-2/TRBV6-3	TRBD1	TRBJ1-5	NA	TGTGCCAGCAGCCTCGGACAGGGCTCCCAGCATTTT	CASSLGQGSQHF
TRBV5-1	TRBD1	TRBJ1-3	NA	TGCGCCAGCAGCCCTACGGGGACAGGAACAATCTCTGGAAACACCATATATTTT	CASSPTGTGTISGNTIYF
TRBV5-1	NA	TRBJ2-1	NA	TGCGCCAGCAGCTTGGAAGGGGCAACCTACAATGAGCAGTTCTTC	CASSLEGATYNEQFF
TRBV6-5	TRBD2	TRBJ2-5	many	TGTGCCAGCAGTTTGGGACTAGCGGACCAAGAGACCCAGTACTTC	CASSLGLADQETQYF
TRBV12-3/TRBV12-4	TRBD2	TRBJ2-7	many	TGTGCCAGCAGGTCGACTAGCGGGGGCTTTTACGAGCAGTACTTC	CASRSTSGGFYEQYF
TRBV12-3/TRBV12-4	TRBD2	TRBJ2-1	many	TGTGCCAGCAGTCCAACAGCGGGGGGGCAGGGTGAGCAGTTCTTC	CASSPTAGGQGEQFF
TRBV5-5	NA	TRBJ1-5	many	TGTGCCAGCAGCTTGGGGCATAGCAATCAGCCCCAGCATTTT	CASSLGHSNQPQHF
TRBV20-1	NA	TRBJ1-6	many	TGCAGTGCTAGAGATACCCGGACCTCCTATAATTCACCCCTCCACTTT	CSARDTRTSYNSPLHF
TRBV5-1	TRBD1	TRBJ2-3	many	TGCGCCAGCAGCGAACCGGGACAGGGCACAGATACGCAGTATTTT	CASSEPGQGTDTQYF
TRBV10-3	NA	TRBJ1-1	NA	TGTGCCATCAGTGAGTCAATGAACACTGAAGCTTTCTTT	CAISESMNTEAFF
TRBV5-1	NA	TRBJ1-4	many	TGCGCCAGCAGCTTGCAGACAACTAATGAAAAACTGTTTTTT	CASSLQTTNEKLFF
TRBV20-1	NA	TRBJ1-6	many	TGCAGTGCTGGCTCCAGGGAAGGGCATTCACCCCTCCACTTT	CSAGSREGHSPLHF
TRBV11-2	TRBD1	TRBJ2-3	many	TGTGCCAGCAGGTTGAGACAGGGGGCGGCAGATACGCAGTATTTT	CASRLRQGAADTQYF
TRBV18	NA	TRBJ2-5	many	TGTGCCAGCTCACCATACGGAGAGACCCAGTACTTC	CASSPYGETQYF
TRBV18	NA	TRBJ1-1	many	TGTGCCAGCTCACCCCAGGGTTTCGGGAACACTGAAGCTTTCTTT	CASSPQGFGNTEAFF
TRBV6-5	NA	TRBJ1-2	many	TGTGCCAGCAGTTACAATTCGGATGGCTACACCTTC	CASSYNSDGYTF
TRBV5-1	NA	TRBJ2-6	many	TGCGCCAGCAGTAGGCAGGGGCTCATCTCTGGGGCCAACGTCCTGACTTTC	CASSRQGLISGANVLTF
TRBV27	TRBD2	TRBJ2-1	many	TGTGCCAGCAGTTTCCCCAGCGGGGGGGCCCATGAGCAGTTCTTC	CASSFPSGGAHEQFF
TRBV20-1	TRBD1	TRBJ1-6	few	TGCAGTGCTGGGGGGCAGGGGGAGAATTCACCCCTCCACTTT	CSAGGQGENSPLHF
TRBV12-3/TRBV12-4	TRBD1	TRBJ2-1	many	TGTGCCAGCAGTTTCAGAGGGGGCTTCAATGAGCAGTTCTTC	CASSFRGGFNEQFF
TRBV12-3/TRBV12-4	NA	TRBJ2-5	many	TGTGCCAGCAGTAAGTCCCCGGAGGCAGAGACCCAGTACTTC	CASSKSPEAETQYF
TRBV6-6	NA	TRBJ1-2	many	TGTGCCAGCAGAGATGGGGTTGCTAACTATGGCTACACCTTC	CASRDGVANYGYTF
TRBV12-3/TRBV12-4	NA	TRBJ1-4	many	TGTGCCAGCAGTTTCGTCGCAGCTGAAAAACTGTTTTTT	CASSFVAAEKLFF